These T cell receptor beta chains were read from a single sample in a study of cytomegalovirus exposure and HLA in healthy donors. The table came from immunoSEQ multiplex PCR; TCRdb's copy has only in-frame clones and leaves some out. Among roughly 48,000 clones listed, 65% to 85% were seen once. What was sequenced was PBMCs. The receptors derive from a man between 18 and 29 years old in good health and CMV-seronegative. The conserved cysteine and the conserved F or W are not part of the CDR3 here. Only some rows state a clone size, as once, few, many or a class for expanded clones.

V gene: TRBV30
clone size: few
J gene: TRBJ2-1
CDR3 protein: AWRQALPPHNEQF

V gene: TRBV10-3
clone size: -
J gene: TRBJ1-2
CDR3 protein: AISDDIGGYT

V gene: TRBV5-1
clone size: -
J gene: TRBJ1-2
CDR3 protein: ASSLGWEVNYGYT

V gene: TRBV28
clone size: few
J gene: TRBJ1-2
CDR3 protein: ASRGAADYYGYT

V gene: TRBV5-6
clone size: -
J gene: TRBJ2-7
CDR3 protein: ASSLEHYEQY

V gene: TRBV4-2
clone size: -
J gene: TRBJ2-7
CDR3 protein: ASSQVGSYEQY

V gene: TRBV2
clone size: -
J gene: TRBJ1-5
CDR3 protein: ASKPGGNQPQH

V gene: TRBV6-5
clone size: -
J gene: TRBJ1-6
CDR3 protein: ASSYLAAANNSPLH

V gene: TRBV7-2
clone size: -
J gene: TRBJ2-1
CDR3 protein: ASSLVSGTGRSYNEQF

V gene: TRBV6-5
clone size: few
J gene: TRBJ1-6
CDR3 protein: ASSLGTGGNSPLH

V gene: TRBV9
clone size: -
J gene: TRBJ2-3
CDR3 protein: ASSVEAGSTDTQY

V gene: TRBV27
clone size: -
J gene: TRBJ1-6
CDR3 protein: ASSSGYNSPLH

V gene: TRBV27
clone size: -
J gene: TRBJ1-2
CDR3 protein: ASSSPGNGYT

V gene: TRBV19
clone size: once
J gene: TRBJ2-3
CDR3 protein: ASSFRAGTDTQY

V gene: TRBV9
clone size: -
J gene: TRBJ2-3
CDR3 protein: ASSVTSAGDTQY

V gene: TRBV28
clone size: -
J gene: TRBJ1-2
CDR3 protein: ASSSPGQGDYGYT

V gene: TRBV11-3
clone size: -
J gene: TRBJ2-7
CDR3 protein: ASSPGLAGGPLY

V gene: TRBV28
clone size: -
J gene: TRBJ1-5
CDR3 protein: ATQGENQPQH

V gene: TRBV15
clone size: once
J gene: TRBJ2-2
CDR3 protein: ATSRVTGGGYGELF

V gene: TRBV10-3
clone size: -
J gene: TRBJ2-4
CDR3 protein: ATGQGAAKNIQY

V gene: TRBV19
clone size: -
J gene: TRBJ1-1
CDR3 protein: ASSPTGGNTEAF

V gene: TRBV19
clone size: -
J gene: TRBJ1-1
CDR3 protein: ASSLRKNTEAF

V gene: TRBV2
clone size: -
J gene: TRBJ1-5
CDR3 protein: ASSRSAGGLQPQH

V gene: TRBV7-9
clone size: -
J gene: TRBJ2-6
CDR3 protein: APSGGRDGRSGANVLT

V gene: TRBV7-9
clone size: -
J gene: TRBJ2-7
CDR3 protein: ASRPLDSAYEQY

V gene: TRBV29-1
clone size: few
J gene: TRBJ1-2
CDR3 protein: SVVVFGTGDGYT

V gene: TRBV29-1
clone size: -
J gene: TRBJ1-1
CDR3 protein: SVEKTGTNTEAF

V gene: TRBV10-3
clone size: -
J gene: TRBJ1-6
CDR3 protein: AISESDRGYNSPLH

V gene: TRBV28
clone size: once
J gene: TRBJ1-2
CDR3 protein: ASSGTGNGTNYGYT

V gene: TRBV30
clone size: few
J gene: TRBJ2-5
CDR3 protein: AWTPPTGQETQY

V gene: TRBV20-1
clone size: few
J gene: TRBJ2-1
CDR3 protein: SGSQAYEQF

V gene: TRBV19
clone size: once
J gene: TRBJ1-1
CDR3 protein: AGEGPGGTEAF

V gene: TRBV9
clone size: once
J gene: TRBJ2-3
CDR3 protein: ASSPWTSSADTQY

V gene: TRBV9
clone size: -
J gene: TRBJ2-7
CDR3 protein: ASSVEGGYYEQY

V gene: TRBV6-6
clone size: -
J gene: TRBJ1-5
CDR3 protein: ASSHEGGNQPQH

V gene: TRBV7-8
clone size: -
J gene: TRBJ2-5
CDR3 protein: ASSPYRTGFQETQY

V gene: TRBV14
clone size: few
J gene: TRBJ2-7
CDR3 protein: ASSPLGGYLGYEQY

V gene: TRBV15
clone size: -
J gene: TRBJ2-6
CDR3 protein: ARGLPSGANVLT

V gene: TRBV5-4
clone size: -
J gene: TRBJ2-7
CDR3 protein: ASSGNGLADEQY

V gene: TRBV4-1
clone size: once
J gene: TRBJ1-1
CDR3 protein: ASSSDPGLNTEAF

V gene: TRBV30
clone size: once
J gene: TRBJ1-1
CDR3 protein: AWRLQGRLSEAF

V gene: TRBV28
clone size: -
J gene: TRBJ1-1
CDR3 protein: ASSTGTLLPGAF

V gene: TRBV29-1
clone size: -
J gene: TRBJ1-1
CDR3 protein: SVEPFPGVNTEAF

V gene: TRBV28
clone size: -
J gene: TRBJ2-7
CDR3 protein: ASRLAGIVYEQY

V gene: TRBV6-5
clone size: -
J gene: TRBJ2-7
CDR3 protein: ASSEQGSHEQY

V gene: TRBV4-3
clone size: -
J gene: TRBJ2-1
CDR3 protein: ASSQDPSRYNEQF

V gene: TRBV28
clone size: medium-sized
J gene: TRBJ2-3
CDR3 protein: ASSSAGGGPDTQY

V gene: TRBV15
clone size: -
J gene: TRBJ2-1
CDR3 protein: ATSRSGSSYNEQF

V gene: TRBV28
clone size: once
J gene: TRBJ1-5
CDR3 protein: ASRRQGAGSNQPQH

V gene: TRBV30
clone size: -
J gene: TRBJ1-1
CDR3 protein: AWRQGAGAF

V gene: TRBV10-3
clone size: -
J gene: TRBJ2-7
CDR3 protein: ATLQGPYEQY

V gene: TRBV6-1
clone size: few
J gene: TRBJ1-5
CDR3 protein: ASSVTGVGQPQH

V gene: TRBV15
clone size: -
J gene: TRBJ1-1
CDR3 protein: ATSLKQGGTEAF

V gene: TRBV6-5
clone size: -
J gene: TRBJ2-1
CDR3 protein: ASSRGYSYNEQF